The rows below give T cell receptor beta chains drawn from one sample of a study of CD8+ T cells in alopecia areata. The data were produced by immunoSEQ multiplex PCR, yet TCRdb's version contains in-frame clones alone and is incomplete. The sample carries approximately 89,000 clones, roughly 51% recorded once. Sequences were obtained from NKG2D-high CD8+ T cells sorted from blood. All receptors come from a human donor with alopecia areata. Both conserved end residues are trimmed from each CDR3. Size tells how often a clone was seen (once, few, many) or the class of an expanded clone, and some rows leave it out.

>TRBV14|TRBJ2-3|.
ASSQARGPSTTQY
>TRBV29-1|TRBJ1-6|few
SVEEKRQGNSPLH
>TRBV30|TRBJ2-3|few
AWSPSGGTDTQY
>TRBV4-2|TRBJ2-7|.
ASSQMGLAGGTGSYEQY
>TRBV7-8|TRBJ2-4|.
ASSPLMMAKNIQY
>TRBV27|TRBJ2-7|.
ASMGIGEQY
>TRBV5-6|TRBJ2-7|.
ASSFGAGDLTYEQY
>TRBV2|TRBJ1-4|.
ASEPGTLDEKLF
>TRBV29-1|TRBJ2-7|.
SVGLGLAGGNEQY
>TRBV28|TRBJ1-5|.
ASSLGRVSQPQH
>TRBV27|TRBJ2-7|.
ASTPGTGIYEQY
>TRBV28|TRBJ2-7|few
ASSPVGSGAYEQY
>TRBV4-1|TRBJ2-1|.
ASSHVAGTYNEQF
>TRBV5-1|TRBJ2-7|few
ASSLVGQALDEQY
>TRBV4-1|TRBJ1-5|.
ASSQAAGGWPQH
>TRBV7-9|TRBJ1-1|.
ASEETDSMNTEAF
>TRBV11-2|TRBJ2-1|.
ASSLEGAPTNEQF
>TRBV29-1|TRBJ2-6|.
SVLWFDSGANVLT
>TRBV29-1|TRBJ2-2|.
SVPSGRVTGELF
>TRBV2|TRBJ1-5|.
ASSEAGYQPQH
>TRBV27|TRBJ2-3|.
ASGKVFSTDTQY
>TRBV30|TRBJ1-2|.
AWSTAPGTGGGYT
>TRBV7-2|TRBJ2-2|.
ASSLTGVGTGELF
>TRBV2|TRBJ2-3|.
ARRSWGALSTDTQY
>TRBV5-6|TRBJ2-1|.
ASSLAPGEQF
>TRBV7-7|TRBJ2-1|.
ASSFELGNEQF
>TRBV29-1|.|.
SVEPISEYEQY
>TRBV19|TRBJ2-1|.
ASSSASGYYNEQF
>TRBV29-1|TRBJ1-1|.
SVEEQGWNAEAF
>TRBV27|TRBJ1-5|few
ASSGYSNQPQH
>TRBV30|TRBJ2-2|.
AWSIVPTGPNTGELF
>TRBV7-6|TRBJ2-7|.
ASSTLVRGHEQY
>TRBV27|TRBJ2-7|.
ASIHRSPYEQY
>TRBV30|TRBJ2-1|.
AWRRWPPFEMDEQF
>TRBV28|TRBJ2-1|.
ASSLVNEQF
>TRBV27|TRBJ2-5|few
ASSDDQGETQY
>TRBV7-8|TRBJ1-2|.
ASSFGTTHGYT
>TRBV28|TRBJ2-7|.
ASSSRAGGTYEQY
>TRBV28|TRBJ2-7|.
ASSLLGGPYEQY
>TRBV29-1|TRBJ2-7|.
SVELLSSYEQY
>TRBV29-1|TRBJ2-7|few
SVGVDSYEQY
>TRBV28|TRBJ1-2|.
ASSSTIGTPLRGYT
>TRBV9|TRBJ2-5|few
ASSEGGETQY
>TRBV23-1|TRBJ1-5|.
ASSHPAAGVVLGSQPQH
>TRBV10-3|TRBJ2-7|.
AISEGTSGRASEQY